This T cell receptor (beta chain) was observed in a study of blood T cells in healthy people across ages. Findings of the study overall: Measured against age, TCR beta diversity per million T cells decreased in a roughly linear manner.

All donors came from Russia, were Caucasian and healthy, and spanned ages roughly 6 to 100. Combining a sample-barcoded 5' primer with a J-beta primer mix, a second PCR ran for 7 to 11 cycles. Per sample, CDR3-containing paired-end reads numbered at least 2.5 million. TCRdb used MiXCR to reprocess the 5' RACE reads, holding one entry per CDR3 protein. The repertoire holds 910,000 or so distinct CDR3 sequences, with 51% as singletons. As concerns this clonotype: Its specificity is not known.

Trimming took off 6 bases at V and 1 base at J, with 13 bases between the two ends. This CDR3 has 15 amino acids. This sequence was found in a woman in her fifties or sixties in good health. Sequencing input: blood. This chain connects TRBV12-3 or TRBV12-4 to TRBJ1-5, with no clear D. The CDR3: CASSYTRRSNQPQHF. CDR3 nucleotides: TGTGCCAGCAGCTACACACGTAGGAGCAATCAGCCCCAGCATTTT.